This T cell receptor (beta chain) was identified in a study of T cells after posttransplantation cyclophosphamide. Cyclophosphamide on days +3 and +4 followed busulfan-fludarabine conditioning and a marrow graft. The germline V and J ends were trimmed by 1 base and 9 bases, with 10 bases remaining between them. The CDR3 consists of 13 residues. Looked up from germline, CDR1 is MNHEY and CDR2 is SMNVEV (reference sequence). The table came from immunoSEQ multiplex PCR; TCRdb's copy has only in-frame clones and leaves some out. The sample has roughly 23,000 clones; roughly 90% are singletons. The TCR sequence derives from a female patient between 30 and 40 years old who received an allogeneic stem cell transplant from an unrelated donor, was CMV-positive, and had no GVHD. Among the T cells, some may be from the graft donor. Sequenced material: PBMCs, taken after allogeneic stem cell transplant with posttransplant cyclophosphamide. This chain links TRBV27 with TRBJ2-1, with D maybe TRBD1 (5 bases). CDR3 in DNA: TGTGCCAGCAGTTTATTAGCAGGGTTTGAGCAGTTCTTC. Residues: CASSLLAGFEQFF.